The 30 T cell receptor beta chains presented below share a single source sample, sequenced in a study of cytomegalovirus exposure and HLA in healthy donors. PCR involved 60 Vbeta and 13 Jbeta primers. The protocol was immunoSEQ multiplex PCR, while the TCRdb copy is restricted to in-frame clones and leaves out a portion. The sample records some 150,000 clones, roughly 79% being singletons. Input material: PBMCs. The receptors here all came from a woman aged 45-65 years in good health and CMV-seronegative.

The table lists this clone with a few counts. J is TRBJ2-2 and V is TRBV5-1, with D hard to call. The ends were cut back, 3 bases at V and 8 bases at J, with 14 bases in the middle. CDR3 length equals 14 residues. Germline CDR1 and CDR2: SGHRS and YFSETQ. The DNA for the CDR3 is TGCGCCAGCAGCTCCCTTCGAGCTGAGGGGGAGCTGTTTTTT. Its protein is CASSSLRAEGELFF.

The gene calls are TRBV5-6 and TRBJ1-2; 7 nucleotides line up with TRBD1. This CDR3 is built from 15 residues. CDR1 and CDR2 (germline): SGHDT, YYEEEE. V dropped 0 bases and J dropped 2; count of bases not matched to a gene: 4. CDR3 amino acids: CASSLGGTVNYGYTF. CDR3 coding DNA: TGTGCCAGCAGCTTGGGGGGGACAGTGAACTATGGCTACACCTTC.

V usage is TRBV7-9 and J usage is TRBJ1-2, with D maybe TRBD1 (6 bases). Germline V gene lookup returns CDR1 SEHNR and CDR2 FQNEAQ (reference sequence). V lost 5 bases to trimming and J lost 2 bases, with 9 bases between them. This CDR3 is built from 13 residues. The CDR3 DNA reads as TGTGCCAGCAGCCACGGACAGAACTATGGCTACACCTTC. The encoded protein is CASSHGQNYGYTF.

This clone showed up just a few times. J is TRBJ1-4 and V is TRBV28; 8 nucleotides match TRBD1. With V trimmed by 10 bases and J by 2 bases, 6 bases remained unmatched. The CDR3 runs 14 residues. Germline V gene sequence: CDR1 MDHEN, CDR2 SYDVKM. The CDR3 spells CATEQGVTNEKLFF. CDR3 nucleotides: TGTGCCACAGAACAGGGGGTCACTAATGAAAAACTGTTTTTT.

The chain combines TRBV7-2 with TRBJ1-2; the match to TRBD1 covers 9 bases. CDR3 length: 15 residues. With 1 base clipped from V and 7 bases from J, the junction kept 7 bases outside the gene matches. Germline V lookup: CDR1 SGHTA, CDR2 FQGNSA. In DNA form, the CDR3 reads TGTGCCAGCAGCTTAGGGGTTGGGACAGGGCTTGGCTACACCTTC. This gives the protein CASSLGVGTGLGYTF.

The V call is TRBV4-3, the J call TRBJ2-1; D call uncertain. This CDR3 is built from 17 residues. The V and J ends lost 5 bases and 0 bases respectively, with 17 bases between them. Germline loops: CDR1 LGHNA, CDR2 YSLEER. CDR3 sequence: CASSDPARRSSYNEQFF. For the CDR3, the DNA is TGCGCCAGCAGCGACCCGGCCAGACGGAGCTCCTACAATGAGCAGTTCTTC.

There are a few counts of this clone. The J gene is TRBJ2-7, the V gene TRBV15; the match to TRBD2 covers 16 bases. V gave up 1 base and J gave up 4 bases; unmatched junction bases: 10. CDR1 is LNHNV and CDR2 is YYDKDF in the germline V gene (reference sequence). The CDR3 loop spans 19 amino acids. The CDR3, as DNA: TGTGCCACCAGCAGAGCCGAAAGGGGGACTAGCGGGAGGGTTTACGAGCAGTACTTC. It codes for CATSRAERGTSGRVYEQYF.

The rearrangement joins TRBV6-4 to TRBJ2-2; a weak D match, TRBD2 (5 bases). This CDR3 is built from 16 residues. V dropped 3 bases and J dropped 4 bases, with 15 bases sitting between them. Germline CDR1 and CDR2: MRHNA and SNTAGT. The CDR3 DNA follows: TGTGCCAGCAGTGAATCCCTAAATCGGGGCACCGGGGAGCTGTTTTTT. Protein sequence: CASSESLNRGTGELFF.

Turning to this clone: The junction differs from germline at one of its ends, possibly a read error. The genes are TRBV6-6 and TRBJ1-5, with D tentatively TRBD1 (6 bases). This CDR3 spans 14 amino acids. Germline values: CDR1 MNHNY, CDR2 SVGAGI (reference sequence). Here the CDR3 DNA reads TGTACCAGCAGTTACGGACAGACGAATCAGCCCCAGCATTTT. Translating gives CTSSYGQTNQPQHF.

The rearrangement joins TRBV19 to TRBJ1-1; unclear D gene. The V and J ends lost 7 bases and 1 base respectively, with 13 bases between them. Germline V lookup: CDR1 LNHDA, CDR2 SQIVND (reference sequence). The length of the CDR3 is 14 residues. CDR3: CASTKRRQNTEAFF. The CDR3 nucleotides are TGTGCCAGTACAAAGAGGCGGCAGAACACTGAAGCTTTCTTT.

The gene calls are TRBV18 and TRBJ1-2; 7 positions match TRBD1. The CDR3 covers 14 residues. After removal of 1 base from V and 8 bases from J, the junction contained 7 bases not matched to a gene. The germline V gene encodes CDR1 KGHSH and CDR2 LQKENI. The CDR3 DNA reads TGTGCCAGCTCACCACTGGACAGGAATGGGGGCTACACCTTC. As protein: CASSPLDRNGGYTF.

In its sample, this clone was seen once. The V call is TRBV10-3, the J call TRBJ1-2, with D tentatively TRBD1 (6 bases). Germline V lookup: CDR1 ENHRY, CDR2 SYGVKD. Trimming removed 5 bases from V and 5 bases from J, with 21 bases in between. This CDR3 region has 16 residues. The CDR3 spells CAISPQGLGYTYGYTF. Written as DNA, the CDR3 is TGTGCCATCAGTCCCCAGGGGTTGGGCTATACGTATGGCTACACCTTC.

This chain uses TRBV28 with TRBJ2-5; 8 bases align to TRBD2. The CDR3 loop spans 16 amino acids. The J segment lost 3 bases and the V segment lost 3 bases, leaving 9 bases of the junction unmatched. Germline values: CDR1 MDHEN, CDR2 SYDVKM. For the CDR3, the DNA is TGTGCCAGCAGTTTCTCCCCACGGGGGGGAAAAGAGACCCAGTACTTC. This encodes CASSFSPRGGKETQYF.

The DNA for the CDR3 is TGTGCCATCAGTGACGTCCCGGGACAAATGGAGACCGGGGAGCTGTTTTTT. Protein: CAISDVPGQMETGELFF. The rearrangement links TRBV10-3 to TRBJ2-2; D perhaps matches TRBD1 (6 bases). The CDR3 loop spans 17 amino acids. V lost 3 bases, J lost 5 bases, and 19 bases lay in between. Germline CDR1 reads ENHRY; CDR2 reads SYGVKD.

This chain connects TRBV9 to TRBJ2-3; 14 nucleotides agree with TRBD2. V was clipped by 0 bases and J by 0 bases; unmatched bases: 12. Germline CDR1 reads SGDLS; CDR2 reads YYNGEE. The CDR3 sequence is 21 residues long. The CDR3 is CASSVDPPGLAGVTSTDTQYF. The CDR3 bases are TGTGCCAGCAGCGTAGACCCCCCGGGACTAGCGGGGGTTACTAGCACAGATACGCAGTATTTT.

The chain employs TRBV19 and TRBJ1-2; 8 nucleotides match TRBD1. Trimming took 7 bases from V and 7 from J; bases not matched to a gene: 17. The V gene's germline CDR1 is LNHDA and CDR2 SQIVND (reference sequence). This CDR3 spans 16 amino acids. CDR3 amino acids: CASNTKWTGFLSGYTF. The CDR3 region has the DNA TGTGCCAGTAATACGAAGTGGACAGGGTTTCTCTCTGGCTACACCTTC.

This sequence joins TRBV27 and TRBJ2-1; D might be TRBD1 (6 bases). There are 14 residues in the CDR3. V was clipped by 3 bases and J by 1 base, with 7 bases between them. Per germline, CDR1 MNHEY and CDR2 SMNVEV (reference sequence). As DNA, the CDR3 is TGTGCCAGCAGTTTTGGGACATCCTACAATGAGCAGTTCTTC. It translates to CASSFGTSYNEQFF.

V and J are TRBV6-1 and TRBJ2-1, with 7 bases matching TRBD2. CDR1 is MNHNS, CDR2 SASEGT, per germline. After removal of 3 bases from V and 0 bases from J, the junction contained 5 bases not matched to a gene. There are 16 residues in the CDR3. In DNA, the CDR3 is TGTGCCAGCAGTGACTGGGGGAGGGCCTCCTACAATGAGCAGTTCTTC. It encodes CASSDWGRASYNEQFF.

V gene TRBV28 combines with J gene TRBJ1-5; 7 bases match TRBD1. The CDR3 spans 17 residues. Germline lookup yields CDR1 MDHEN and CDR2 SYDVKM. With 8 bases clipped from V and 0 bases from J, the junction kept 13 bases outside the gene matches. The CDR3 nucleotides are TGTGCCAGCGAGGTGACAGGGAATCGTTATAGCAATCAGCCCCAGCATTTT. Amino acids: CASEVTGNRYSNQPQHF.

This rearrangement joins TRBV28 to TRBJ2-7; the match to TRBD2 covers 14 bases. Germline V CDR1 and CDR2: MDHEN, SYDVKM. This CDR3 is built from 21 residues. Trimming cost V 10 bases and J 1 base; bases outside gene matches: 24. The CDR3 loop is CATPRGTSGSLSRLESYEQYF. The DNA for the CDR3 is TGTGCCACACCGAGAGGGACTAGCGGGAGTTTGTCGAGATTAGAGTCCTACGAGCAGTACTTC.

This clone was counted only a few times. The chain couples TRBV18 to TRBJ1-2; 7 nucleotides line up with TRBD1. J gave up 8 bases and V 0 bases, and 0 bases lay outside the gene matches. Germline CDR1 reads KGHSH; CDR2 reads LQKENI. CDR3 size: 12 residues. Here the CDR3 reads CASSPPTGGYTF. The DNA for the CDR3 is TGTGCCAGCTCACCACCGACAGGGGGCTACACCTTC.

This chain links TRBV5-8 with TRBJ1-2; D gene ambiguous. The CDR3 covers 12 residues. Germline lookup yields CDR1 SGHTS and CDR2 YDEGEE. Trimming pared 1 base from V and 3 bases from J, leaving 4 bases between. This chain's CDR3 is CASSLQYYGYTF. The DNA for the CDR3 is TGTGCCAGCAGCTTGCAGTACTATGGCTACACCTTC.

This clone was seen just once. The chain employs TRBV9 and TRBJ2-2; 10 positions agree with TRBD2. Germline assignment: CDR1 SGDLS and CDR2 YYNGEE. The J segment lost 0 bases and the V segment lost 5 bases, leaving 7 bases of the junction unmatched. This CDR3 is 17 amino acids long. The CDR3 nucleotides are TGTGCCAGCAGTAGGACTAGCGGACGGACGAACACCGGGGAGCTGTTTTTT. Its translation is CASSRTSGRTNTGELFF.

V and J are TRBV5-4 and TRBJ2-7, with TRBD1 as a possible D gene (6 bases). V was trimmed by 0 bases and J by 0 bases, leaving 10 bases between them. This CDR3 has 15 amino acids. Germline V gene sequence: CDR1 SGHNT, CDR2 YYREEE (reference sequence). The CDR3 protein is CASSLASRGSYEQYF. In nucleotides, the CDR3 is TGTGCCAGCAGCTTGGCCTCCAGGGGCTCCTACGAGCAGTACTTC.

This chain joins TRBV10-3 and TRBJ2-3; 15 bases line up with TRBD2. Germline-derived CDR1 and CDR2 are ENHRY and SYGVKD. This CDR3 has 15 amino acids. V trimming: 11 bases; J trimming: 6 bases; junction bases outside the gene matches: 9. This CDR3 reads CAARTSGGARDTQYF. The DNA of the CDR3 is TGTGCCGCCAGGACTAGCGGGGGGGCCCGGGATACGCAGTATTTT.

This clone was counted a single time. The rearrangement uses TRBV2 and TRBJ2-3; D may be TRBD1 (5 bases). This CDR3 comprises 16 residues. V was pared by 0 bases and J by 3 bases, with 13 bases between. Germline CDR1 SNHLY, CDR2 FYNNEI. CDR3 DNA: TGTGCCAGCAGTGAAGCGCTCTGGGGCGAAACAGATACGCAGTATTTT. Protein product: CASSEALWGETDTQYF.

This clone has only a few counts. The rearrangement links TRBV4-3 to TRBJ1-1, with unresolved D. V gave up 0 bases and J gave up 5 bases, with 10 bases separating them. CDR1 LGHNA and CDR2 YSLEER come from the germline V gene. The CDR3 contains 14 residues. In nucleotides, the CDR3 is TGCGCCAGCAGCCAAGATTTGGGAGGGACTGAAGCTTTCTTT. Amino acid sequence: CASSQDLGGTEAFF.

This CDR3 reads CASSLGGGARGETQYF. CDR3 DNA sequence: TGTGCCAGCAGTTTAGGAGGGGGGGCGCGGGGAGAGACCCAGTACTTC. This chain links TRBV28 with TRBJ2-5; possible D gene TRBD2, 7 bases. V lost 2 bases and J lost 4, with 17 bases in between. Germline assignment: CDR1 MDHEN and CDR2 SYDVKM. The CDR3 loop spans 16 amino acids.

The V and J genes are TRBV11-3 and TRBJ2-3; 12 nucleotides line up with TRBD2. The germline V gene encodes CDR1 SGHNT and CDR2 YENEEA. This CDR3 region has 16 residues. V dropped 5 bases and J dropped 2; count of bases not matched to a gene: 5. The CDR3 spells CASSRGLAGPTDTQYF. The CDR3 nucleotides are TGTGCCAGCAGCCGCGGACTAGCGGGACCCACAGATACGCAGTATTTT.

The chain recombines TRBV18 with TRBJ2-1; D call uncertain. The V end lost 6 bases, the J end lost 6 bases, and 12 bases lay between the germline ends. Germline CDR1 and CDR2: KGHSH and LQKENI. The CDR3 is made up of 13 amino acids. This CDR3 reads CASSGSSLNEQFF. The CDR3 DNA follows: TGTGCCAGCTCCGGGTCGTCCCTCAATGAGCAGTTCTTC.